The sequence of this TCR beta chain was determined in a study of identical twins. This CDR3 is built from 16 residues. Unmatched junction bases numbered 8, after V lost 3 bases and J lost 6 bases. Germline V gene lookup returns CDR1 MNHEY and CDR2 SMNVEV (reference sequence). Study results and caveats: Modeled out-of-frame TCR alpha sharing in monozygotic twins fell below observed levels.

Template switching added a universal primer site; cDNA carried unique molecular identifiers. TCRdb reanalysed the 5' RACE reads using MiXCR and keeps one entry per CDR3 protein. The sample contains roughly 250,000 distinct CDR3 sequences, approximately 7.9% of which appear only once. On this clonotype itself: Its matching antigen is unknown.

This sample was shared with a second study, whose subject was yellow fever vaccine responses in identical twins.

The sequence derives from a woman aged 18-35 years in good health. V is TRBV27 and J is TRBJ2-2, with 9 bases aligning to TRBD1. The source material was CD8+ T cells sorted from blood. The DNA of the CDR3 is TGTGCCAGCAGTTTGGGGACAGGGTATAATCCCGGGGAGCTGTTTTTT. It is translated as CASSLGTGYNPGELFF.